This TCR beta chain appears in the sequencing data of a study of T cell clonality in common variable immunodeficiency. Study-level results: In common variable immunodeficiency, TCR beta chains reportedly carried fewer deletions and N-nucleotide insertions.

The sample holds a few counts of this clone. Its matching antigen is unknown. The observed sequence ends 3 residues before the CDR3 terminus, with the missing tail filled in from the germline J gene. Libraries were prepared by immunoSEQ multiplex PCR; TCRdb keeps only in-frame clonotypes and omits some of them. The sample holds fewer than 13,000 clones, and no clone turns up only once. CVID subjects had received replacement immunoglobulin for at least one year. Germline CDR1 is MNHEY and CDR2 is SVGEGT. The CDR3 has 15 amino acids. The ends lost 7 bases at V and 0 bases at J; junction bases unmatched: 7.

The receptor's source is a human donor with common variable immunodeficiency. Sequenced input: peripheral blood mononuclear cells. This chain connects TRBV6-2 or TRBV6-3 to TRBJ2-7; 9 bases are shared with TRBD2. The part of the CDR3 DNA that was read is TGTGCCAGCAAACTACTAGCGGGTTCCTCCTACGAG. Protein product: CASKLLAGSSYE. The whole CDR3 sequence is CASKLLAGSSYEQYF.